The 27 T cell receptor beta chains below come from one sample, sequenced in a study of CD8 T cells in Susac syndrome. About 0.5 to 1 ug RNA was reverse transcribed with random hexamers. TCRdb fed the immunoSEQ multiplex PCR reads into MiXCR, producing one record per CDR3 protein. Altogether around 270,000 distinct CDR3 sequences are present, roughly 90% being singletons, with the ten largest covering more than 0.15%. The sample was CD8+ T cells from PBMCs. These receptors were obtained from a human donor with multiple sclerosis.

This clonotype was counted a few times. The chain carries TRBV4-3 and TRBJ2-2; D not certain. The V end lost 1 base, the J end lost 1 base, and 10 bases lay between the germline ends. The germline V gene encodes CDR1 LGHNA and CDR2 YSLEER. The CDR3 totals 16 residues. This CDR3 is CASSQVVTKNTGELFF. CDR3 coding DNA: TGCGCCAGCAGCCAAGTCGTGACAAAGAACACCGGGGAGCTGTTTTTT.

V gene TRBV27 combines with J gene TRBJ1-1; 8 bases line up with TRBD1. This CDR3 has 18 amino acids. Germline assignment: CDR1 MNHEY and CDR2 SMNVEV (reference sequence). Trimming at V came to 2 bases and at J to 11 bases, leaving 22 bases not matched to a gene. The CDR3 reads CASSLEAGQEMILPGAFF. The CDR3, as DNA: TGTGCCAGCAGTTTAGAGGCGGGACAGGAGATGATCCTTCCCGGGGCTTTCTTT.

This chain uses TRBV20-1 with TRBJ2-7, with D perhaps matching TRBD2 (6 bases). Germline V gene data show CDR1 as DFQATT and CDR2 as SNEGSKA (reference sequence). V was cut by 6 bases and J by 3 bases, with 18 bases left in between. The CDR3 consists of 14 residues. This CDR3 is CSAGQSGSYYEQYF. The CDR3 nucleotides are TGCAGTGCCGGGCAGAGCGGGTCCTACTACGAGCAGTACTTC.

The chain is built from TRBV7-9 and TRBJ2-1; tentatively, D is TRBD1 or TRBD2 (6 bases each). The CDR3 spans 15 residues. V was cut by 5 bases and J by 8 bases, with 19 bases left in between. CDR1 is SEHNR and CDR2 is FQNEAQ in the germline V gene (reference sequence). The CDR3 nucleotides read TGTGCCAGCAGCCCCTTGAACAGGGAGGTTGATGAGCAGTTCTTC. It yields the protein CASSPLNREVDEQFF.

This rearrangement joins TRBV29-1 to TRBJ2-4, with D possibly TRBD2 on 6 matching bases. Germline V gene lookup returns CDR1 SQVTM and CDR2 ANQGSEA. V lost 6 bases to trimming and J lost 0 bases, with 15 bases between them. The CDR3 extends over 15 amino acids. CDR3 protein: CSVLGLNLAKNIQYF. The CDR3 coding sequence is TGCAGCGTGCTGGGACTCAACCTAGCCAAAAACATTCAGTACTTC.

This sequence joins TRBV6-5 and TRBJ2-7; D possibly corresponds to TRBD1 (6 bases). The CDR3 runs to 15 residues. CDR1 and CDR2 (germline): MNHEY, SVGAGI. The ends were cut back, 7 bases at V and 2 bases at J, with 18 bases in the middle. CDR3 nucleotide sequence: TGTGCCAGCACCTTAACAGGGTCGGGGACCTACGAGCAGTACTTC. It encodes CASTLTGSGTYEQYF.

The chain is built from TRBV20-1 and TRBJ2-7; tentative D call: TRBD2 (6 bases). The CDR3 has 11 residues. V lost 3 bases, J lost 5 bases, and 8 bases lay in between. From germline, CDR1 is DFQATT and CDR2 SNEGSKA (reference sequence). This chain's CDR3 is CSASRGNEQYF. CDR3 coding DNA: TGCAGTGCTAGTCGGGGGAACGAGCAGTACTTC.

The chain carries TRBV28 and TRBJ2-1, with D perhaps matching TRBD2 (5 bases). Trimming pared 6 bases from V and 4 bases from J, leaving 7 bases between. Germline loops: CDR1 MDHEN, CDR2 SYDVKM. This CDR3 contains 12 residues. CDR3 region: CASSGEYNEQFF. In nucleotides, the CDR3 is TGTGCCAGCAGCGGGGAATACAATGAGCAGTTCTTC.

V is TRBV11-3 and J is TRBJ2-7; D gene ambiguous. Trimming removed 2 bases at V and 2 bases at J, with 7 bases between. In germline, CDR1 is SGHNT, CDR2 YENEEA. The CDR3 runs to 13 residues. CDR3 nucleotide sequence: TGTGCCAGCAGCTTACCCTCTACCTACGAGCAGTACTTC. Translated: CASSLPSTYEQYF.

V and J are TRBV7-8 and TRBJ2-7; 8 positions agree with TRBD1. Germline assignment: CDR1 SGHVS and CDR2 FQNEAQ. There are 14 residues in the CDR3. The V and J ends lost 8 bases and 0 bases, in that order; junction bases with no gene match: 6. The CDR3 DNA is TGTGCCAGCGCAGGGGGCCAGCCCTCCTACGAGCAGTACTTC. Its protein is CASAGGQPSYEQYF. Supplemented by reference TRBV7-8 and TRBJ2-7, the full variable domain reads GAGVSQSPRYKVAKRGQDVALRCDPISGHVSLFWYQQALGQGPEFLTYFQNEAQLDKSGLPSDRFFAERPEGSVSTLKIQRTQQEDSAVYLCASAGGQPSYEQYFGPGTRLTVT.

The gene calls are TRBV20-1 and TRBJ1-2; no clear D. V was cut by 0 bases and J by 4 bases, with 3 bases left in between. Germline V gene data show CDR1 as DFQATT and CDR2 as SNEGSKA (reference sequence). This CDR3 comprises 11 residues. The CDR3 protein is CSARDPYGYTF. CDR3 DNA: TGCAGTGCTAGAGATCCCTATGGCTACACCTTC.

The CDR3 is CASSPTPARGSYEQYF. The CDR3 DNA sequence: TGTGCCAGCAGCCCCACACCCGCCCGAGGCTCCTACGAGCAGTACTTC. The rearrangement links TRBV13 to TRBJ2-7; D remains unclear. Germline CDR1 PRHDT, CDR2 FYEKMQ (reference sequence). There are 16 residues in the CDR3. Trimming pared 5 bases from V and 0 bases from J, leaving 17 bases between.

The J gene is TRBJ2-2, the V gene TRBV29-1; D call uncertain. V dropped 4 bases and J dropped 0 bases, with 6 bases sitting between them. CDR3 length equals 13 residues. The germline V gene encodes CDR1 SQVTM and CDR2 ANQGSEA. The CDR3 nucleotides read TGCAGCGTTGTGAAAGCGAACACCGGGGAGCTGTTTTTT. Its translation: CSVVKANTGELFF.

The CDR3 here is CASSLWGALGYTF. The CDR3 nucleotides are TGTGCCAGCAGCTTGTGGGGGGCGCTTGGCTACACCTTC. The chain employs TRBV5-4 and TRBJ1-2, with a possible D match to TRBD1 (6 bases). Trimming shortened V by 1 base and J by 7 bases, and 11 bases separated the two germline ends. CDR3 length: 13 residues. Germline values: CDR1 SGHNT, CDR2 YYREEE (reference sequence). The full variable domain, in which reference TRBV5-4 and TRBJ1-2 provide the parts outside the CDR3, is ETGVTQSPTHLIKTRGQQVTLRCSSQSGHNTVSWYQQALGQGPQFIFQYYREEENGRGNFPPRFSGLQFPNYSSELNVNALELDDSALYLCASSLWGALGYTFGSGTRLTVV.

This clonotype is a singleton in its sample. The V gene is TRBV25-1, the J gene TRBJ2-1, with TRBD2 matching 10 bases. CDR3 length: 14 residues. The germline V gene encodes CDR1 MGHDK and CDR2 SYGVNS. Trimming removed 3 bases from V and 7 bases from J; junction bases left unmatched: 3. CDR3 coding DNA: TGTGCCAGCAGTGACCTAGCGGGAGTTAATGAGCAGTTCTTC. This gives the protein CASSDLAGVNEQFF.

The V call is TRBV12-3 or TRBV12-4, the J call TRBJ2-7; 9 bases map to TRBD2. The CDR3 runs to 13 residues. The ends lost 10 bases at V and 2 bases at J; junction bases unmatched: 6. This CDR3 is CAIRLAATYEQYF. The CDR3 nucleotides read TGTGCCATCCGACTAGCGGCGACCTACGAGCAGTACTTC.

The chain has TRBV5-4 and TRBJ1-2; D is possibly TRBD1 (5 bases). There are 14 residues in the CDR3. Per the germline V gene, CDR1 is SGHNT and CDR2 is YYREEE (reference sequence). V was shortened by 2 bases and J by 3 bases, with 11 bases between the two germline ends. The CDR3 sequence: CASSLGTVDYGYTF. As DNA, the CDR3 is TGTGCCAGCAGCTTAGGGACTGTCGACTATGGCTACACCTTC.

In its sample, this clonotype was seen once. The V call is TRBV13, the J call TRBJ2-7, with 9 nucleotides matching TRBD1. Germline V gene sequence: CDR1 PRHDT, CDR2 FYEKMQ (reference sequence). The CDR3 has 14 amino acids. The V and J ends lost 4 bases and 3 bases, in that order; junction bases with no gene match: 4. The CDR3 loop reads CASSSQGADYEQYF. CDR3 DNA: TGTGCCAGCAGCTCACAGGGGGCGGACTACGAGCAGTACTTC.

V usage is TRBV2 and J usage is TRBJ2-3, with D possibly being TRBD1 or TRBD2 (5 bases each). Trimming removed 8 bases from V and 5 bases from J, with 8 bases in between. Germline V CDR1 and CDR2: SNHLY, FYNNEI. CDR3 length: 11 amino acids. CDR3 protein: CASHGGDTQYF. The CDR3 nucleotides are TGTGCCAGCCATGGGGGAGATACGCAGTATTTT.

The chain joins TRBV5-6 to TRBJ2-7, with a tentative D call TRBD2 (6 bases). V gave up 0 bases and J gave up 6 bases, with 25 bases separating them. CDR1 is SGHDT, CDR2 YYEEEE, per germline. The CDR3 loop spans 18 amino acids. The CDR3 protein is CASSLALIGRAEGGEQYF. The CDR3 nucleotides read TGTGCCAGCAGCTTGGCCTTGATTGGTCGGGCCGAGGGAGGCGAGCAGTACTTC.

The rearrangement links TRBV6-2 or TRBV6-3 to TRBJ2-1; D gene unclear. The ends were cut back, 3 bases at V and 3 bases at J, with 6 bases in the middle. CDR1 and CDR2 from the germline V gene are MNHEY and SVGEGT. The CDR3 loop spans 13 amino acids. CDR3 sequence reads: CASSYASYNEQFF. CDR3 sequence (DNA): TGTGCCAGCAGTTATGCCAGCTACAATGAGCAGTTCTTC.

The genes are TRBV28 and TRBJ2-3; D call uncertain. This CDR3 spans 12 amino acids. Germline CDR1 and CDR2: MDHEN and SYDVKM. The V end was cut by 6 bases, the J end by 5 bases, with 9 bases between. CDR3 in amino acids: CASSPGQDTQYF. DNA for the CDR3: TGTGCCAGCAGCCCCGGGCAAGATACGCAGTATTTT.

The chain combines TRBV28 with TRBJ2-5; maybe TRBD2 (6 bases). Trimming took off 1 base at V and 2 bases at J, with 17 bases between the two ends. This CDR3 has 17 residues. Germline CDR1 reads MDHEN; CDR2 reads SYDVKM. The CDR3 nucleotides read TGTGCCAGCAGTTTATTGTGGCTAGCGTCCCCTCAAGAGACCCAGTACTTC. Translated: CASSLLWLASPQETQYF.

The chain is built from TRBV27 and TRBJ1-1, with D perhaps TRBD1 (6 bases). The CDR3 contains 14 residues. V lost 10 bases and J 0 bases, leaving 15 bases between the germline ends. CDR1 and CDR2 (germline): MNHEY, SMNVEV (reference sequence). The CDR3 sequence: CATRTDDLNTEAFF. In nucleotides, the CDR3 is TGTGCCACCCGGACAGACGATTTGAACACTGAAGCTTTCTTT.

The V and J genes are TRBV20-1 and TRBJ2-7; D may be TRBD1 or TRBD2 (7 bases each). Per germline, CDR1 DFQATT and CDR2 SNEGSKA (reference sequence). Between the trimmed V and J ends, which lost 6 bases and 3 bases, there was a span of 27 bases. There are 17 residues in the CDR3. The CDR3 is CSATGRGTNLSFYEQYF. The CDR3 bases are TGCAGTGCGACCGGCAGGGGGACTAATCTTTCCTTCTACGAGCAGTACTTC.

V and J are TRBV5-4 and TRBJ2-7, with 11 bases identical to TRBD1. V shed 4 bases, J shed 2 bases, and the junction held 5 bases outside the gene matches. Germline-derived CDR1 and CDR2 are SGHNT and YYREEE (reference sequence). This CDR3 is built from 15 residues. CDR3 sequence (DNA): TGTGCCAGCAGCGCACCGGGACAGGGGGCCTACGAGCAGTACTTC. Translating it yields CASSAPGQGAYEQYF.

This clonotype was seen just once. The gene calls are TRBV9 and TRBJ2-7; 7 nucleotides agree with TRBD1. The trim removed 3 bases at V and 2 bases at J, leaving 5 bases unmatched. The CDR3 has 14 amino acids. The germline V gene encodes CDR1 SGDLS and CDR2 YYNGEE. The CDR3: CASSGRDSAYEQYF. Here the CDR3 DNA reads TGTGCCAGCAGCGGACGGGACAGTGCCTACGAGCAGTACTTC.